This TCR beta chain was sequenced in a study of T cell repertoires in ileal Crohn's disease. The overall study: Median disease duration was about 7.9 years; 35% smoked at surgery. Findings and caveats of the study: All patients with clonality above 26.8% had endoscopic recurrence.

On this clone: Its antigen is unknown.

Some clones are missing from TCRdb's copy, which holds only in-frame ones; the method was immunoSEQ multiplex PCR. The profile shows around 8,000 clones, around 77% of them singletons. The CDR3 is 14 residues long. Germline V gives CDR1 SGHRS, CDR2 YFSETQ. Deletions cut 4 bases from V and 6 bases from J, with 16 bases between. Material for sequencing was ileal tissue. The rearrangement uses TRBV5-1 and TRBJ1-2; D might be TRBD1 (5 bases). The sequence was collected from an adult with Crohn's disease. The CDR3 region is CASSHDRVDHGYTF. The CDR3 nucleotides read TGCGCCAGCAGCCATGACAGAGTGGATCATGGCTACACCTTC. Based on the CDR3 plus reference TRBV5-1 and TRBJ1-2, the full variable domain is KAGVTQTPRYLIKTRGQQVTLSCSPISGHRSVSWYQQTPGQGLQFLFEYFSETQRNKGNFPGRFSGRQFSNSRSEMNVSTLELGDSALYLCASSHDRVDHGYTFGSGTRLTVV.